This TCR beta chain was documented in a study of OX40 agonist ivuxolimab in advanced cancers. On the study more broadly: Among those enrolled, mean age was approximately 62 years (range about 23 to 85) and roughly 84% were male. Points from the study as a whole: Relatively little clonal expansion, among the lowest observed, appeared in partial responders at 0.1-3.0 mg/kg. On average, a greater number of expanded clones characterised CD8+ T cells relative to CD4+.

The V gene's germline CDR1 is SEHNR and CDR2 FQNEAQ (reference sequence). V was shortened by 7 bases and J by 4 bases, with 7 bases between the two germline ends. The CDR3 has 11 residues. TCRdb's table, derived via immunoSEQ multiplex PCR, lists solely in-frame clones and lacks some. Counted here are under 150,000 clones, around 89% occurring once; the ten biggest clones make up around 0.57%. Concerning this clone: What it recognizes is unknown.

Excluded were patients having autoimmune disease history or systemic immunosuppression. The genes are TRBV7-9 and TRBJ1-2; no reliable D call. The TCR originated in an adult with an advanced solid tumor such as melanoma, head and neck, liver or kidney cancer. The sample consisted of CD4+ or CD8+ T cells sorted from blood, taken in a trial of the OX40 agonist ivuxolimab. The CDR3 loop reads CASNPFYGYTF. CDR3 sequence (DNA): TGTGCCAGCAACCCATTCTATGGCTACACCTTC.